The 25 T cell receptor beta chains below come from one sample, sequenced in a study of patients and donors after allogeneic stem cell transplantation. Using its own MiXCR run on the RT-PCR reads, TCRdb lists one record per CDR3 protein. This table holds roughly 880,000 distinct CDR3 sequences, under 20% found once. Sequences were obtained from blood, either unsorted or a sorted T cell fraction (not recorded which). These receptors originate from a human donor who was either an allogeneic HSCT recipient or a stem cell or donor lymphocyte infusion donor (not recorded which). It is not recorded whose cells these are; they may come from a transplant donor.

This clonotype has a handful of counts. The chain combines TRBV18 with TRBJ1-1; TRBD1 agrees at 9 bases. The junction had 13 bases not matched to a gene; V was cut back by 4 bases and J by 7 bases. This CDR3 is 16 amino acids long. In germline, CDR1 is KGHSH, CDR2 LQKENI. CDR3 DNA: TGTGCCAGCTCACTGGCTCCTCCGGGACAGGGCCTTGAAGCTTTCTTT. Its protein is CASSLAPPGQGLEAFF.

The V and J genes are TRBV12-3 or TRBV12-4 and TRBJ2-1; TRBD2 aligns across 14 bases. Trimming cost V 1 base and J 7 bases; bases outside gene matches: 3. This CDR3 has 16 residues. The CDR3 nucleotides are TGTGCCAGCAGTTTAGGGACTAGCGGGGGGCCGAATGAGCAGTTCTTC. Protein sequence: CASSLGTSGGPNEQFF.

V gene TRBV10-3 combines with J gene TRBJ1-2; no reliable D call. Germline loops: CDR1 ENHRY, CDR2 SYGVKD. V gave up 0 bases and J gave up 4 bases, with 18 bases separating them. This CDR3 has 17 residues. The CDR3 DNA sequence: TGTGCCATCAGTGAGTCTGTCGGGTGGCCTTATATCTATGGCTACACCTTC. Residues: CAISESVGWPYIYGYTF.

The CDR3 bases are TGTGCCAGCAGCGGAGAGATTAGCGGGATTTGGGGCGAGCAGTACTTC. This encodes CASSGEISGIWGEQYF. The rearrangement uses TRBV9 and TRBJ2-7; 8 bases match TRBD2. Losses at the gene ends were 3 bases for V and 6 bases for J; bases not matched to a gene: 14. Germline CDR1 SGDLS, CDR2 YYNGEE. CDR3 length: 16 amino acids.

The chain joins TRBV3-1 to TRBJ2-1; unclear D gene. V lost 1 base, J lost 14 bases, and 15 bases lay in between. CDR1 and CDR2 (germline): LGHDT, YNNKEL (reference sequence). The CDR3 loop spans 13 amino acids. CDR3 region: CASSQGTTLGEFF. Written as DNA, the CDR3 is TGTGCCAGCAGCCAAGGCACAACCTTGGGCGAGTTCTTC.

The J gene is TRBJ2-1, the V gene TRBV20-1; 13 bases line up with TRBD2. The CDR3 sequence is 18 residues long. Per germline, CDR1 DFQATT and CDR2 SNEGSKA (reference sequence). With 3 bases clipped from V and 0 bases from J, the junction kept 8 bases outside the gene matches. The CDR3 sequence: CSASETSGRLSSYNEQFF. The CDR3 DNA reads TGCAGTGCTAGTGAGACTAGCGGGAGGCTCAGCTCCTACAATGAGCAGTTCTTC.

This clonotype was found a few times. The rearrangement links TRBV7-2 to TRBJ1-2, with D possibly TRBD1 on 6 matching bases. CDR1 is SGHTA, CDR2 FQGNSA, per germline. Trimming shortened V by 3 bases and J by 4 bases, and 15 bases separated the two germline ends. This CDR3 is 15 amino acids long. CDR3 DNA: TGTGCCAGCAGCTTCGATCCCAGGGGAGCCTATGGCTACACCTTC. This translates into CASSFDPRGAYGYTF.

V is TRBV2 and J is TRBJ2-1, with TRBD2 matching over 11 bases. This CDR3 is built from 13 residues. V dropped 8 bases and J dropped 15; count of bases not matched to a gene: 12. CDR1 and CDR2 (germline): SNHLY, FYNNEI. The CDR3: CASQGSSGRSWFF. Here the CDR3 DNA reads TGTGCCAGCCAAGGGTCTAGCGGGAGGAGTTGGTTCTTC.

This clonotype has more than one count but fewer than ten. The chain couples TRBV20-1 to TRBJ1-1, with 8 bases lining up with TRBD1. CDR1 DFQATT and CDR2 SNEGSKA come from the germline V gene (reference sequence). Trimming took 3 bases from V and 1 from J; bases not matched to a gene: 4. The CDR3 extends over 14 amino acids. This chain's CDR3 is CSASPGQGNTEAFF. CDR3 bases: TGCAGTGCTAGTCCCGGACAGGGGAACACTGAAGCTTTCTTT.

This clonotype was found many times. The CDR3 DNA reads TGTGCCAGCAGTCCCTACAAGAACACTGGCTACACCTTC. It yields the protein CASSPYKNTGYTF. This sequence joins TRBV12-3 or TRBV12-4 and TRBJ1-2; D is ambiguous. V was cut by 5 bases and J by 7 bases, with 14 bases left in between. The CDR3 is 13 amino acids.

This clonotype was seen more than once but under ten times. The CDR3 region has the DNA TGTGCCAGTAGTCCCTCCGGGGCTCGTCCCTACAATGAGCAGTTCTTC. Translated: CASSPSGARPYNEQFF. V is TRBV19 and J is TRBJ2-1; the D call may be TRBD1 or TRBD2 (5 bases each). The V end lost 5 bases, the J end lost 2 bases, and 16 bases lay between the germline ends. From germline, CDR1 is LNHDA and CDR2 SQIVND (reference sequence). The CDR3 loop spans 16 amino acids.

In nucleotides, the CDR3 is TGTGCCAGCAGTTTACCCGGGGGGGGCGCATACGAGCAGTACTTC. Translated: CASSLPGGGAYEQYF. The chain has TRBV7-9 and TRBJ2-7, with 8 positions matching TRBD2. Unmatched junction bases numbered 11, after V lost 6 bases and J lost 4 bases. Germline assignment: CDR1 SEHNR and CDR2 FQNEAQ (reference sequence). CDR3 length: 15 residues.

CDR3 nucleotides: TGTGCCAGCAGCCAACTAGGACAGGGGGCTAATAATGGCAATCAGCCCCAGCATTTT. Its translation: CASSQLGQGANNGNQPQHF. The chain has TRBV7-8 and TRBJ1-5; TRBD1 agrees at 11 bases. The CDR3 covers 19 residues. J was trimmed by 2 bases and V by 5 bases; bases with no gene match: 14. Germline V lookup: CDR1 SGHVS, CDR2 FQNEAQ.

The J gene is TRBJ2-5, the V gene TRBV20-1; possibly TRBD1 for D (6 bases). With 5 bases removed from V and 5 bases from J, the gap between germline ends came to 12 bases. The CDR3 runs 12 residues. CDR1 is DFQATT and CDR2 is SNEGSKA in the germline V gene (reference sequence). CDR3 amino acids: CSAWGREETQYF. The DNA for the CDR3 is TGCAGTGCTTGGGGGCGCGAGGAGACCCAGTACTTC.

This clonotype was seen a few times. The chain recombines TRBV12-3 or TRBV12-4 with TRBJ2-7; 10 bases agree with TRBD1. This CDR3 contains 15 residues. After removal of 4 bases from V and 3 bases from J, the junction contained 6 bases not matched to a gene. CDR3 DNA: TGTGCCAGCAGTTCCCGGGACAGGGGTTTCTACGAGCAGTACTTC. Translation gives CASSSRDRGFYEQYF.

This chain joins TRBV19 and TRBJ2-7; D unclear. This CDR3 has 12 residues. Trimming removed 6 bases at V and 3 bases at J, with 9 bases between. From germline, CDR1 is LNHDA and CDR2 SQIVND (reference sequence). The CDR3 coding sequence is TGTGCCAGTAGCAACGGGTACTACGAGCAGTACTTC. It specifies CASSNGYYEQYF.

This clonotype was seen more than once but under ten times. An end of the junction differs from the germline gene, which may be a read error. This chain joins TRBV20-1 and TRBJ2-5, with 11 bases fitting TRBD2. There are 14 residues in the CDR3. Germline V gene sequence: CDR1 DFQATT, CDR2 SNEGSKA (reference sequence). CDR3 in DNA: TGCAGTGCTAGAGGCCACGTAGCGGGGGGGCTCGAGAACTTC. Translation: CSARGHVAGGLENF.

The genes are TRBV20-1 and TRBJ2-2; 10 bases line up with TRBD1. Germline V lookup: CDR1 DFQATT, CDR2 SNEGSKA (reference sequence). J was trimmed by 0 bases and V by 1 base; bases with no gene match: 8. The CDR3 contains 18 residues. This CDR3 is CSARVPRDRGANTGELFF. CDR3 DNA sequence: TGCAGTGCTAGAGTCCCCCGGGACAGGGGAGCGAACACCGGGGAGCTGTTTTTT.

CDR3 DNA: TGTGCCAGCAGCTTCGACAGGGGCGATAAAGCTTTCTTT. Its translation: CASSFDRGDKAFF. The V and J genes are TRBV7-9 and TRBJ1-1; TRBD1 matches at 8 bases. The V segment lost 3 bases and the J segment 9 bases; nucleotides outside the gene matches: 6. The CDR3 covers 13 residues. Germline V gene data show CDR1 as SEHNR and CDR2 as FQNEAQ (reference sequence).

The CDR3 is CASSVDGVVSDTQYF. For the CDR3, the DNA is TGTGCCAGCAGCGTAGACGGGGTGGTGTCAGATACGCAGTATTTT. The V call is TRBV9, the J call TRBJ2-3, with a tentative D call TRBD2 (5 bases). Trimming removed 0 bases from V and 4 bases from J, with 12 bases in between. CDR3 size: 15 residues. Germline loops: CDR1 SGDLS, CDR2 YYNGEE.

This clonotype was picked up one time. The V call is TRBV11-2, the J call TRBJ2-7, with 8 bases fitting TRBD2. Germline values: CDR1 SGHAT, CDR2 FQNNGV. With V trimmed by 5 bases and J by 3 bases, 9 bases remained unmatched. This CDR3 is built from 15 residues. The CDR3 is CASSPDGGGVYEQYF. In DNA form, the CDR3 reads TGTGCCAGCAGCCCCGACGGGGGGGGTGTCTACGAGCAGTACTTC.

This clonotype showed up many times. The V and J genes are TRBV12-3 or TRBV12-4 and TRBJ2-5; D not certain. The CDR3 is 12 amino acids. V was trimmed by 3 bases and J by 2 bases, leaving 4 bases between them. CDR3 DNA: TGTGCCAGCAGTTTCGGACAAGAGACCCAGTACTTC. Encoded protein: CASSFGQETQYF.

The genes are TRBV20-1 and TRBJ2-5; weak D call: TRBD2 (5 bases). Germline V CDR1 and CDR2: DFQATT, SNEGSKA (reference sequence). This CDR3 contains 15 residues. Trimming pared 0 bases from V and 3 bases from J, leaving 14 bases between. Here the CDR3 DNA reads TGCAGTGCTAGAGATTGGATTAGCGAGGAAGAGACCCAGTACTTC. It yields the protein CSARDWISEEETQYF.

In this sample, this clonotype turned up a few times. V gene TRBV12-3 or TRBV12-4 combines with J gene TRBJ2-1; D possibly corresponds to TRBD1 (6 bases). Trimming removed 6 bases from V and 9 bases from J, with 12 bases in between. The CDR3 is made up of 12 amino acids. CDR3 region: CASRNRGGEQFF. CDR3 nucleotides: TGTGCCAGCAGGAACCGAGGGGGTGAGCAGTTCTTC.

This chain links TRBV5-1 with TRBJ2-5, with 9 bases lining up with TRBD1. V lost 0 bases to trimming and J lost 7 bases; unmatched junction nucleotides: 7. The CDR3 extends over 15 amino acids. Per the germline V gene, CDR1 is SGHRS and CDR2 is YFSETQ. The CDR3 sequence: CASSLGTGAMGTQYF. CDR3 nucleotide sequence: TGCGCCAGCAGCTTGGGGACAGGGGCGATGGGGACCCAGTACTTC.